Presented here are 25 T cell receptor beta chains from one specimen sequenced in a study of radiation and T cells in renal cell carcinoma. Clones were read by immunoSEQ multiplex PCR, and TCRdb kept only the in-frame ones, dropping some. The table includes just over 95,000 clones, about 88% detected once. The time point here: baseline pretreatment blood. Treatment denoted: 15 Gy SBRT to primary tumor, nephrectomy 4 weeks later. The input for sequencing was blood, taken from a patient whose treatment included radiotherapy and nephrectomy. All receptors derive from a man aged 50 to 60 with renal cell carcinoma.

The J gene is TRBJ1-1, the V gene TRBV5-4, with unresolved D. Trimming took off 7 bases at V and 3 bases at J, with 25 bases between the two ends. Germline CDR1 reads SGHNT; CDR2 reads YYREEE (reference sequence). The CDR3 spans 17 residues. CDR3 nucleotides: TGTGCCAGCCCCTCCACCCGGACGGCCGGCGGGGACACTGAAGCTTTCTTT. Its protein is CASPSTRTAGGDTEAFF.

The rearrangement links TRBV27 to TRBJ1-2; TRBD1 is a possible D gene (5 bases). CDR3 length equals 14 residues. Germline CDR1 reads MNHEY; CDR2 reads SMNVEV (reference sequence). V dropped 6 bases and J dropped 6 bases, with 17 bases sitting between them. The CDR3 is CASRIRQGADGYTF. As DNA, the CDR3 is TGTGCCAGCAGAATAAGGCAGGGTGCCGATGGCTACACCTTC.

The chain has TRBV27 and TRBJ1-5; maybe TRBD1 (5 bases). The CDR3 spans 15 residues. Germline V gene lookup returns CDR1 MNHEY and CDR2 SMNVEV (reference sequence). V shed 6 bases and J shed 1 base, with 13 bases lying between them. This chain's CDR3 is CASRGAGKSNQPQHF. The CDR3 DNA reads TGTGCCAGCAGAGGGGCAGGGAAAAGCAATCAGCCCCAGCATTTT.

V usage is TRBV12-5 and J usage is TRBJ2-5, with 7 bases identical to TRBD1. After removal of 6 bases from V and 4 bases from J, the junction contained 14 bases not matched to a gene. This CDR3 comprises 16 residues. CDR1 and CDR2 from the germline V gene are LGHNT and FRNRAP. CDR3 nucleotides: TGTGCTAGTGGGGATTCCGACAGGGAAAATCGAGAGACCCAGTACTTC. As protein: CASGDSDRENRETQYF.

The rearrangement uses TRBV18 and TRBJ2-7; tentatively, D is TRBD2 (5 bases). CDR1 and CDR2 from the germline V gene are KGHSH and LQKENI. V was shortened by 6 bases and J by 3 bases, with 12 bases between the two germline ends. The CDR3 sequence is 13 residues long. The CDR3: CASSSSAGYEQYF. CDR3 sequence (DNA): TGTGCCAGCTCTAGTAGTGCGGGCTACGAGCAGTACTTC.

The chain recombines TRBV5-4 with TRBJ2-7; 9 nucleotides line up with TRBD1. V was clipped by 4 bases and J by 3 bases; unmatched bases: 5. Germline V lookup: CDR1 SGHNT, CDR2 YYREEE (reference sequence). The length of the CDR3 is 14 residues. The CDR3 region is CASSTRDRDYEQYF. The CDR3 DNA follows: TGTGCCAGCAGCACCCGGGACAGGGACTACGAGCAGTACTTC.

The CDR3 DNA reads TGTGCCAGCAGTACCTACCAACAGGGTTCTGGAAACACCATATATTTT. This gives the protein CASSTYQQGSGNTIYF. The J gene is TRBJ1-3, the V gene TRBV2; weak D call: TRBD1 (6 bases). The ends were cut back, 5 bases at V and 1 base at J, with 15 bases in the middle. The V gene's germline CDR1 is SNHLY and CDR2 FYNNEI. This CDR3 is built from 16 residues.

V is TRBV5-4 and J is TRBJ2-7; D remains unclear. There are 14 residues in the CDR3. V lost 1 base, J lost 0 bases, and 8 bases lay in between. Germline CDR1 SGHNT, CDR2 YYREEE (reference sequence). CDR3 in amino acids: CASSLIGNSYEQYF. Here the CDR3 DNA reads TGTGCCAGCAGCTTGATCGGCAACTCCTACGAGCAGTACTTC.

The chain combines TRBV5-1 with TRBJ2-2; the D gene is possibly TRBD1 (5 bases). CDR3 size: 15 residues. V lost 0 bases to trimming and J lost 0 bases, with 6 bases between them. Germline-derived CDR1 and CDR2 are SGHRS and YFSETQ. Written as DNA, the CDR3 is TGCGCCAGCAGCTTGGTACAGGCGAACACCGGGGAGCTGTTTTTT. Translating it yields CASSLVQANTGELFF.

The chain combines TRBV5-1 with TRBJ1-1; D may be TRBD1 (5 bases). V was clipped by 1 base and J by 4 bases, with 14 bases between them. The length of the CDR3 is 15 residues. Germline V CDR1 and CDR2: SGHRS, YFSETQ. The CDR3 reads CASSLLAGTGTEAFF. The CDR3 DNA reads as TGCGCCAGCAGCTTGTTGGCGGGGACGGGCACTGAAGCTTTCTTT.

The V and J genes are TRBV28 and TRBJ1-5, with D perhaps TRBD1 (6 bases). This CDR3 is built from 14 residues. The V and J ends lost 10 bases and 6 bases respectively, with 19 bases between them. Germline loops: CDR1 MDHEN, CDR2 SYDVKM. CDR3 residues: CAILPQGLGQPQHF. The CDR3 region has the DNA TGTGCCATCCTCCCACAGGGTTTGGGTCAGCCCCAGCATTTT.

The chain couples TRBV28 to TRBJ2-7; no clear D. V lost 2 bases and J lost 3, with 5 bases in between. Germline assignment: CDR1 MDHEN and CDR2 SYDVKM. This CDR3 spans 12 amino acids. The CDR3 DNA is TGTGCCAGCAGTTTAATCAACTACGAGCAGTACTTC. Protein sequence: CASSLINYEQYF.

This chain joins TRBV6-5 and TRBJ2-7; perhaps TRBD1 as D (6 bases). V lost 6 bases, J lost 3 bases, and 12 bases lay in between. There are 13 residues in the CDR3. Germline V CDR1 and CDR2: MNHEY, SVGAGI. CDR3 DNA sequence: TGTGCCAGCAGAAACAGGGATCACTACGAGCAGTACTTC. This sequence encodes CASRNRDHYEQYF.

The chain carries TRBV4-3 and TRBJ2-7, with D perhaps TRBD1 or TRBD2 (6 bases each). CDR1 and CDR2 from the germline V gene are LGHNA and YSLEER. CDR3 size: 14 residues. Trimming pared 2 bases from V and 3 bases from J, leaving 11 bases between. Here the CDR3 reads CASSQYGGVYEQYF. In nucleotides, the CDR3 is TGCGCCAGCAGCCAATACGGGGGCGTCTACGAGCAGTACTTC.

The chain is built from TRBV19 and TRBJ1-2; weak D call: TRBD1 (5 bases). This CDR3 comprises 13 residues. V dropped 8 bases and J dropped 0 bases, with 10 bases sitting between them. Germline V CDR1 and CDR2: LNHDA, SQIVND (reference sequence). CDR3 loop: CASGQYANYGYTF. DNA of the CDR3: TGTGCCAGTGGACAATACGCTAACTATGGCTACACCTTC.

The chain couples TRBV18 to TRBJ1-3; D is perhaps TRBD1 (5 bases). The length of the CDR3 is 16 residues. Germline CDR1 is KGHSH and CDR2 is LQKENI. Deletions cut 2 bases from V and 1 base from J, with 12 bases between. The DNA of the CDR3 is TGTGCCAGCTCACCAGGAGCGGACACTTCTGGAAACACCATATATTTT. Translated, it gives CASSPGADTSGNTIYF. The full variable domain, with the rest looked up from reference TRBV18 and TRBJ1-3, is NAGVMQNPRHLVRRRGQEARLRCSPMKGHSHVYWYRQLPEEGLKFMVYLQKENIIDESGMPKERFSAEFPKEGPSILRIQQVVRGDSAAYFCASSPGADTSGNTIYFGEGSWLTVV.

J is TRBJ1-6 and V is TRBV6-5; D possibly corresponds to TRBD1 (5 bases). The CDR3 sequence is 12 residues long. CDR1 is MNHEY, CDR2 SVGAGI, per germline. The V gene lost 6 bases and the J gene lost 10 bases, with 10 bases spanning the gap. The CDR3 DNA is TGTGCCAGCAGGACAGTAGCATCACCCCTCCACTTT. It encodes CASRTVASPLHF.

The chain joins TRBV5-4 to TRBJ1-4; possibly TRBD1 for D (5 bases). The V gene lost 4 bases and the J gene lost 1 base, with 26 bases spanning the gap. Germline V lookup: CDR1 SGHNT, CDR2 YYREEE (reference sequence). CDR3 length: 20 amino acids. The CDR3 is CASSRVPVGAAGLTNEKLFF. In DNA, the CDR3 is TGTGCCAGCAGCCGCGTACCAGTCGGCGCGGCAGGGCTAACTAATGAAAAACTGTTTTTT.

This chain links TRBV5-5 with TRBJ2-3; the D gene could be TRBD1 or TRBD2 (5 bases each). The germline V gene encodes CDR1 SGHKS and CDR2 YYEKEE (reference sequence). Trimming removed 1 base from V and 0 bases from J, with 9 bases in between. This CDR3 region has 15 residues. For the CDR3, the DNA is TGTGCCAGCAGCTTGACGGGACCGAGCACAGATACGCAGTATTTT. Its translation is CASSLTGPSTDTQYF.

This chain joins TRBV6-1 and TRBJ1-1; weak D call: TRBD1 (5 bases). Germline values: CDR1 MNHNS, CDR2 SASEGT. The V and J ends lost 7 bases and 3 bases respectively, with 15 bases between them. The CDR3 covers 14 residues. In nucleotides, the CDR3 is TGTGCCAGCACCCCCAAGGGGCGGGACACTGAAGCTTTCTTT. Translated: CASTPKGRDTEAFF.

The chain recombines TRBV7-9 with TRBJ2-1; 12 bases map to TRBD2. J was trimmed by 5 bases and V by 5 bases; bases with no gene match: 4. The V gene's germline CDR1 is SEHNR and CDR2 FQNEAQ (reference sequence). The length of the CDR3 is 15 residues. The CDR3 loop reads CASSTSGGFHNEQFF. Written as DNA, the CDR3 is TGTGCCAGCAGCACTAGCGGGGGGTTTCACAATGAGCAGTTCTTC.

The chain carries TRBV7-9 and TRBJ1-2; D may be TRBD1 (5 bases). There are 14 residues in the CDR3. The V end was cut by 5 bases, the J end by 8 bases, with 18 bases between. CDR1 SEHNR and CDR2 FQNEAQ come from the germline V gene (reference sequence). The CDR3: CASSPTGGSRGYTF. The CDR3 DNA follows: TGTGCCAGCAGCCCAACCGGGGGATCACGGGGCTACACCTTC.

The chain combines TRBV15 with TRBJ2-5; no firm D call. V was pared by 3 bases and J by 10 bases, with 9 bases between. The germline V gene has CDR1 LNHNV and CDR2 YYDKDF (reference sequence). The length of the CDR3 is 11 residues. The CDR3 nucleotides are TGTGCCACCAGCAGGGGTCTGAACCAGTACTTC. Translated: CATSRGLNQYF. Using reference TRBV15 and TRBJ2-5 for the parts outside the CDR3, the full variable domain is DAMVIQNPRYQVTQFGKPVTLSCSQTLNHNVMYWYQQKSSQAPKLLFHYYDKDFNNEADTPDNFQSRRPNTSFCFLDIRSPGLGDTAMYLCATSRGLNQYFGPGTRLLVL.

This chain uses TRBV18 with TRBJ2-7; TRBD2 aligns across 9 bases. In germline, CDR1 is KGHSH, CDR2 LQKENI. J lost 5 bases, V lost 9 bases, and 11 bases had no gene match. The CDR3 totals 14 residues. CDR3 region: CASQAGGLENEQYF. CDR3 nucleotide sequence: TGTGCCAGTCAAGCGGGGGGCCTGGAAAACGAGCAGTACTTC.

The chain couples TRBV4-3 to TRBJ1-3; D possibly corresponds to TRBD1 (6 bases). CDR3 length equals 16 residues. Trimming removed 1 base at V and 3 bases at J, with 13 bases between. Germline CDR1 is LGHNA and CDR2 is YSLEER. This chain's CDR3 is CASSQVRGAFGNTIYF. The CDR3 nucleotides read TGCGCCAGCAGCCAAGTCCGGGGGGCTTTTGGAAACACCATATATTTT.